A selection of T cell receptor beta chains follows, all from one sample in a study of T cells in Graves' hyperthyroidism and ophthalmopathy. TCRdb analysed the multiplex PCR reads with MiXCR anew, one entry per CDR3 protein. The sample holds 250,000 to 400,000 distinct CDR3 sequences, about an eighth seen once. The sequencing sample was made of blood. The receptors shown here come from a woman between 40 and 50 years old with Graves' ophthalmopathy. Each CDR3 is given with its conserved first and last residue. The D gene is left open where the match is weak. Not all rows give a size; the values are once, few, many and, for expanded clones, a class.

clone size	J gene	D gene	V gene	CDR3 protein	CDR3 DNA
many	TRBJ2-1	NA	TRBV10-1	CASSEARGGEQFF	TGCGCCAGCAGTGAGGCCAGAGGTGGTGAGCAGTTCTTC
many	TRBJ1-5	TRBD1	TRBV6-2/TRBV6-3	CASSTPETGLFQPQHF	TGTGCCAGCAGTACCCCGGAGACAGGGTTATTCCAGCCCCAGCATTTT
many	TRBJ2-7	TRBD1	TRBV28	CASSLWGQGAFHEQYF	TGTGCCAGCAGTTTGTGGGGACAGGGGGCGTTCCACGAGCAGTACTTC
many	TRBJ2-7	NA	TRBV14	CASSQEVSPGYSYEQYF	TGTGCCAGCAGCCAAGAAGTGTCTCCAGGATATTCCTACGAGCAGTACTTC
few	TRBJ1-2	NA	TRBV19	CASSTLSGPGLARYTF	TGTGCCAGTAGTACCCTGTCAGGTCCCGGACTCGCGCGCTACACCTTC
many	TRBJ2-7	NA	TRBV2	CASSGTAAEQYF	TGTGCCAGCAGTGGAACAGCGGCCGAGCAGTACTTC
NA	TRBJ1-1	TRBD1	TRBV7-9	CASSFRGENTEAFF	TGTGCCAGCAGCTTCAGGGGGGAGAACACTGAAGCTTTCTTT
NA	TRBJ2-7	NA	TRBV12-3/TRBV12-4	CASSLPTGIDNEQYF	TGTGCCAGCAGTTTACCTACTGGTATCGACAATGAGCAGTACTTC
many	TRBJ2-1	TRBD1	TRBV24-1	CATSDRGQGAIFEQFF	TGTGCCACCAGTGACCGGGGACAGGGGGCGATTTTTGAGCAGTTCTTC
few	TRBJ2-6	NA	TRBV2	CASGSGDGANVLTF	TGTGCCAGCGGTTCAGGGGACGGGGCCAACGTCCTGACTTTC
few	TRBJ1-6	TRBD1	TRBV20-1	CSARVQGATNSPLHF	TGCAGTGCTAGGGTTCAGGGGGCAACGAATTCACCCCTCCACTTT
NA	TRBJ1-3	NA	TRBV6-2/TRBV6-3	CAIFSRPFSSGNTIYF	TGTGCCATCTTCAGTCGACCCTTTAGCTCTGGAAACACCATATATTTT
few	TRBJ1-6	NA	TRBV5-5	CASSLGNNSPLHF	TGTGCCAGCAGCTTGGGTAATAATTCACCCCTCCACTTT
few	TRBJ2-3	NA	TRBV14	CASSPDPSTDTQYF	TGTGCCAGCAGCCCGGACCCTAGCACAGATACGCAGTATTTT
NA	TRBJ2-2	NA	TRBV11-2	CASSLGSLLARSTGELFF	TGTGCCAGCAGCTTAGGCTCTCTTCTAGCGAGAAGCACCGGGGAGCTGTTTTTT
many	TRBJ2-5	TRBD1	TRBV12-3/TRBV12-4	CASKLTGGLETQYF	TGTGCCAGCAAACTGACAGGGGGCTTAGAGACCCAGTACTTC
many	TRBJ1-4	NA	TRBV28	CASTEGNEKLFF	TGTGCCAGCACTGAGGGTAATGAAAAACTGTTTTTT
NA	TRBJ1-1	NA	TRBV7-8	CASSLVLGYEAFF	TGTGCCAGCAGCTTAGTCCTCGGCTACGAAGCTTTCTTT
many	TRBJ2-7	TRBD1	TRBV7-9	CASSPGDSYEQYF	TGTGCCAGCAGCCCCGGGGACAGCTACGAGCAGTACTTC
few	TRBJ2-1	TRBD1	TRBV18	CASSPFRQGADEQFF	TGTGCCAGCTCACCGTTCAGACAGGGGGCTGATGAGCAGTTCTTC